The 15 T cell receptor beta chains listed next were all sequenced from one sample in a study of response to subunit inactivated influenza vaccine. MiXCR, run by TCRdb on the RT-PCR reads, gives a single entry per CDR3 protein. The sample shows fewer than 650,000 distinct CDR3 sequences, 13% of them seen only once. Sequencing was performed on PBMCs from blood, taken roughly 48 days after vaccination. The receptor source for this set is a man aged 50 or older who received an inactivated influenza vaccine.

The CDR3: CSAPGPSSYNEQFF. In nucleotides, the CDR3 is TGCAGTGCGCCCGGACCGAGCTCCTACAATGAGCAGTTCTTC. V is TRBV20-1 and J is TRBJ2-1; D not certain. CDR3 length: 14 residues. V shed 6 bases and J shed 0 bases, with 12 bases lying between them. The V gene's germline CDR1 is DFQATT and CDR2 SNEGSKA (reference sequence).

The table lists this clonotype with a few counts. The rearrangement links TRBV7-2 to TRBJ2-3, with TRBD1 identical over 10 bases. CDR1 and CDR2 from the germline V gene are SGHTA and FQGNSA. V shed 6 bases, J shed 4 bases, and the junction held 4 bases outside the gene matches. This CDR3 contains 14 residues. In DNA form, the CDR3 reads TGTGCCAGCAGAAGGGACAGGGGAGCAGATACGCAGTATTTT. Encoded protein: CASRRDRGADTQYF.

In its sample, this clonotype was seen a few times. DNA for the CDR3: TGTGCCACCAGCAGAGATGGGGGAGAAGGCATTCAGTACTTC. Translated, it gives CATSRDGGEGIQYF. The chain couples TRBV15 to TRBJ2-4; either TRBD1 or TRBD2 may fit D (5 bases each). The ends were cut back, 0 bases at V and 9 bases at J, with 12 bases in the middle. The CDR3 runs 14 residues. The germline V gene has CDR1 LNHNV and CDR2 YYDKDF (reference sequence).

The chain combines TRBV20-1 with TRBJ1-5; D gene uncertain. Germline V gene lookup returns CDR1 DFQATT and CDR2 SNEGSKA (reference sequence). CDR3 length equals 16 residues. The V and J ends lost 1 base and 1 base respectively, with 14 bases between them. The CDR3 protein is CSARGPLTRSNQPQHF. CDR3 bases: TGCAGTGCTAGAGGGCCTTTGACTAGGAGCAATCAGCCCCAGCATTTT.

The V and J genes are TRBV20-1 and TRBJ1-2; 9 bases map to TRBD1. The CDR3 loop spans 14 amino acids. CDR1 is DFQATT and CDR2 is SNEGSKA in the germline V gene (reference sequence). J gave up 4 bases and V 6 bases, and 9 bases lay outside the gene matches. The CDR3 nucleotides are TGCAGTGCCACCAGAGGACAGGGGCTCTATGGCTACACCTTC. The encoded protein is CSATRGQGLYGYTF.

The J gene is TRBJ2-3, the V gene TRBV9, with D hard to call. The CDR3 sequence is 13 residues long. Trimming shortened V by 0 bases and J by 3 bases, and 5 bases separated the two germline ends. Per germline, CDR1 SGDLS and CDR2 YYNGEE. CDR3 nucleotide sequence: TGTGCCAGCAGCGTAGGGTGGACAGATACGCAGTATTTT. It translates to CASSVGWTDTQYF.

This rearrangement joins TRBV9 to TRBJ2-6, with D perhaps assigned TRBD1 or TRBD2 (5 bases each). Trimming stripped 3 bases from V and 4 bases from J, with 20 bases between. The CDR3 runs 18 residues. CDR1 and CDR2 (germline): SGDLS, YYNGEE. CDR3 bases: TGTGCCAGCAGCGCCGAGCCGGGACCTCGACCCGGGGCCAACGTCCTGACTTTC. Amino acids: CASSAEPGPRPGANVLTF.

This clonotype appeared a few times. The chain couples TRBV29-1 to TRBJ1-1; 7 bases line up with TRBD1. Germline V lookup: CDR1 SQVTM, CDR2 ANQGSEA. V lost 7 bases, J lost 4 bases, and 9 bases stayed unmatched. The CDR3 length is 13 residues. DNA for the CDR3: TGCAGCGGTTCCGGGTCAGGGGGCACTGAAGCTTTCTTT. Amino acid sequence: CSGSGSGGTEAFF.

This clonotype was observed a handful of times. The V and J genes are TRBV12-3 or TRBV12-4 and TRBJ1-6; unclear D gene. The ends were cut back, 5 bases at V and 14 bases at J, with 13 bases in the middle. The CDR3 is 12 residues long. The CDR3 sequence: CASSPTPSSLHF. CDR3 nucleotide sequence: TGTGCCAGCAGTCCCACTCCGAGTTCCCTCCACTTT.

In its sample, this clonotype was seen a few times. The chain couples TRBV20-1 to TRBJ1-1, with D hard to call. The CDR3 runs to 13 residues. CDR1 and CDR2 (germline): DFQATT, SNEGSKA (reference sequence). CDR3 protein: CSIREFMNTEAFF. CDR3 DNA: TGCAGCATAAGGGAGTTCATGAACACTGAAGCTTTCTTT.

This clonotype has only a few counts. V is TRBV9 and J is TRBJ1-5; possibly TRBD1 for D (6 bases). The CDR3 consists of 15 residues. Trimming removed 4 bases at V and 5 bases at J, with 16 bases between. Per the germline V gene, CDR1 is SGDLS and CDR2 is YYNGEE. The CDR3, as DNA: TGTGCCAGCAGCCCCGGGAGGGGGGGCGATCAGCCCCAGCATTTT. Amino acids: CASSPGRGGDQPQHF.

Only a few counts were recorded for this clonotype. The V call is TRBV5-5, the J call TRBJ1-1; no reliable D call. The CDR3 has 14 residues. V was cut by 4 bases and J by 5 bases, with 15 bases left in between. Germline loops: CDR1 SGHKS, CDR2 YYEKEE (reference sequence). The DNA of the CDR3 is TGTGCCAGCAGCACCAATCCGGACTCGACTGAAGCTTTCTTT. Translation: CASSTNPDSTEAFF.

In this sample, this clonotype turned up a few times. This chain connects TRBV6-5 to TRBJ1-6, with D possibly being TRBD1 (6 bases). Per germline, CDR1 MNHEY and CDR2 SVGAGI. The CDR3 loop spans 19 amino acids. Deletions cut 2 bases from V and 0 bases from J, with 17 bases between. As DNA, the CDR3 is TGTGCCAGCAGTTACCGGGATGGGGGCTTGAGCTCCTATAATTCACCCCTCCACTTT. Translated, it gives CASSYRDGGLSSYNSPLHF.

This chain's CDR3 is CASTFFSGGTGELFF. The CDR3 coding sequence is TGTGCCAGCACATTCTTCTCGGGGGGCACCGGGGAGCTGTTTTTT. The gene calls are TRBV12-3 or TRBV12-4 and TRBJ2-2, with TRBD2 matching 7 bases. J was trimmed by 4 bases and V by 7 bases; bases with no gene match: 9. This CDR3 has 15 amino acids.

This clonotype came up many times. The chain combines TRBV12-3 or TRBV12-4 with TRBJ1-1; D unclear. V lost 1 base, J lost 3 bases, and 9 bases lay in between. This CDR3 has 14 amino acids. The CDR3 reads CASSLVVRDTEAFF. In DNA form, the CDR3 reads TGTGCCAGCAGTTTAGTTGTCCGGGACACTGAAGCTTTCTTT.